The TCR beta chain under discussion was sequenced for a study of regulatory T cells in long-lasting Graves disease. Study-wide points: Persistent disease preferred TRBV28, TRBJ1-2 and TRBJ2-5; new disease, TRBV20-1 and TRBJ2-1.

Time point noted: newly diagnosed GD, antithyroid drugs for less than 3 months. Generation of the TCR library employed RNA extracted from PBMCs. CDR3 regions were amplified by Arm-PCR using iRepertoire HTBI primers to build TCR beta libraries. TCRdb reanalysed the multiplex PCR reads using MiXCR and keeps one entry per CDR3 protein. Of about 430,000 distinct CDR3 sequences in the sample, approximately 16% were seen once. There are a few counts of this clonotype. Its matching antigen is unknown. Compared with germline, one end of the junction differs, possibly owing to a read error. Germline V gene sequence: CDR1 SSHAT, CDR2 FNYEAQ (reference sequence). The CDR3 length is 13 residues. The sample was also reused in another study, on T cells in Graves' hyperthyroidism and ophthalmopathy. From that report: Across 18 months, stable Graves' hyperthyroidism was marked by no progression to ophthalmopathy.

The specimen was peripheral blood mononuclear cells (PBMCs), collected at new diagnosis, from a patient treated with antithyroid drugs. This clonotype was sampled from a woman aged 40 to 49 with Graves disease. J is TRBJ2-1 and V is TRBV7-7; maybe TRBD1 (6 bases). CDR3 region: CASSIDRSNEQFF. As DNA, the CDR3 is TGTGCTAGCAGCATCGACAGGAGCAATGAGCAGTTCTTC.